This TCR beta chain was captured in a study of T-cell memory formation after mild COVID-19. Study as a whole: TCR clustering was largely donor specific.

This clonotype was observed a handful of times. Antigen: not known. Findings of the study overall: Pre-infection memory carried some responding clones, suggesting that cross-reactive memory joined.

Trimming took off 8 bases at V and 0 bases at J, with 14 bases between the two ends. This CDR3 has 15 residues. The germline V gene has CDR1 SNHLY and CDR2 FYNNEI. 5'RACE with constant-segment primers yielded barcoded, UMI-tagged TCR alpha and TCR beta cDNA libraries. MiXCR, applied by TCRdb to the 5' RACE reads, yields one record per CDR3 protein. Of 350,000 to 500,000 distinct CDR3 sequences detected, around 19% appear once; the ten largest clones hold approximately 8.1%. The chain recombines TRBV2 with TRBJ2-1; a weak D match, TRBD1 (5 bases). The sequence came from an adult woman who had mild COVID-19 (a few samples of this study predate the infection). Cell type and time point are not known. The sequenced sample was PBMCs or a T cell subset sorted from them (not recorded which). The CDR3 sequence is CASLLREYSYNEQFF. CDR3 DNA: TGTGCCAGCCTTCTCAGGGAATACTCCTACAATGAGCAGTTCTTC.